The 5 T cell receptor beta chains below come from one sample, sequenced in a study of regulatory T cells in long-lasting Graves disease. To make TCR beta libraries, researchers used iRepertoire HTBI primers and Arm-PCR of CDR3 regions. MiXCR, run by TCRdb on the multiplex PCR reads, gives a single entry per CDR3 protein. This sample has 200,000 to 250,000 distinct CDR3 sequences; about 16% occur once, and the top ten carry 22%. Time point meaning: newly diagnosed GD, antithyroid drugs for less than 3 months. The TCR library used RNA extracted from PBMCs. This specimen was peripheral blood mononuclear cells (PBMCs), taken at new diagnosis, from a patient treated with antithyroid drugs. Receptor source: a female donor with Graves disease.

This clonotype was found many times. The chain joins TRBV2 to TRBJ2-5; D unclear. The CDR3 is 11 amino acids. Trimming cost V 6 bases and J 2 bases, with 4 bases left between them. Germline CDR1 and CDR2: SNHLY and FYNNEI. CDR3 sequence (DNA): TGTGCCAGCAGGGAACAAGAGACCCAGTACTTC. It specifies CASREQETQYF.

This clonotype came up many times. The rearrangement uses TRBV7-9 and TRBJ2-6, with D hard to call. The CDR3 consists of 14 residues. V lost 3 bases and J 4 bases, leaving 7 bases between the germline ends. The V gene's germline CDR1 is SEHNR and CDR2 FQNEAQ (reference sequence). The DNA for the CDR3 is TGTGCCAGCAGCTTTACCCCCGGGGCCAACGTCCTGACTTTC. This translates into CASSFTPGANVLTF.

This clonotype has a count of ten or more. The chain carries TRBV30 and TRBJ1-5, with 7 bases that match TRBD1. The CDR3 covers 15 residues. In germline, CDR1 is GTSNPN, CDR2 SVGIG (reference sequence). Germline trimming cut 0 bases from V and 2 bases from J; bases unmatched to any gene: 4. The CDR3 DNA sequence: TGTGCCTGGAGTGTGACAGGGCCGCGCAATCAGCCCCAGCATTTT. It translates to CAWSVTGPRNQPQHF.

In this sample, this clonotype turned up many times. This CDR3 is CAISPRLAGGPADTQYF. The CDR3 DNA sequence: TGTGCCATCAGTCCTAGACTAGCGGGAGGGCCAGCAGATACGCAGTATTTT. This chain joins TRBV10-3 and TRBJ2-3; 14 bases are a match to TRBD2. In germline, CDR1 is ENHRY, CDR2 SYGVKD. The junction had 8 bases not matched to a gene; V was cut back by 5 bases and J by 4 bases. This CDR3 comprises 17 residues.

The chain recombines TRBV20-1 with TRBJ2-7, with D possibly TRBD2 on 6 matching bases. Germline-derived CDR1 and CDR2 are DFQATT and SNEGSKA (reference sequence). V lost 2 bases, J lost 2 bases, and 19 bases lay in between. The CDR3 has 16 residues. CDR3 sequence (DNA): TGCAGTGCTAGATCAGACCATAGCGGAGACGCCTACGAGCAGTACTTC. This encodes CSARSDHSGDAYEQYF.